This TCR beta chain emerged from a study of cytomegalovirus exposure and HLA in healthy donors. Study-level background: Among around 200 million T cells, an earlier analysis found around 100 million unique TCR beta sequences. Approximately 77 million unique TCRs from HLA-typed donors were held in an early release of data. Whole-study results and caveats: Information on immune exposure was restricted to one variable (CMV serostatus). Many donors shared some public TCRs, even though most TCR sequences were rare.

PCR involved 60 Vbeta and 13 Jbeta primers. Data came from immunoSEQ multiplex PCR; TCRdb stores just in-frame clones and leaves some out. The repertoire consists of roughly 150,000 clones, with approximately 85% occurring once and the leading ten covering about 2.5%. With regard to this clone: Its antigen is unidentified.

CDR3 size: 13 residues. V was cut by 8 bases and J by 5 bases, with 15 bases left in between. CDR1 is SNHLY and CDR2 is FYNNEI in the germline V gene. The chain is built from TRBV2 and TRBJ1-1; maybe TRBD1 (5 bases). The sequencing input was PBMCs. The source is a man aged 25 to 40 in good health and CMV-seropositive. The CDR3 DNA sequence: TGTGCCAGCGCGCCAGGGTCCGCGACTGAAGCTTTCTTT. Translation: CASAPGSATEAFF.